Listed here are 22 T cell receptor beta chains from one sample, sequenced in a study of Graves' ophthalmopathy and Graves' hyperthyroidism. TCR beta CDR3 amplification used RNA transcripts. The workflow started with a first-round RT-PCR run with HTBI primers and then moved on to a second-round multiplex PCR. One entry per CDR3 protein results from TCRdb running MiXCR on the multiplex PCR reads. The sample shows hundreds of thousands of distinct CDR3 sequences, around 20% of them seen only once. The specimen sequenced was peripheral blood. These receptors all come from a woman aged 18-30 years with stable Graves' hyperthyroidism.

Many counts were recorded for this clonotype. The chain has TRBV4-3 and TRBJ1-1, with D hard to call. The CDR3 loop spans 15 amino acids. V was clipped by 1 base and J by 5 bases, with 14 bases between them. The germline CDR1 and CDR2 sequences are LGHNA and YSLEER. In DNA, the CDR3 is TGCGCCAGCAGCCAAGGGGTCAGGTCCAGGACTGAAGCTTTCTTT. Encoded protein: CASSQGVRSRTEAFF.

This clonotype was detected many times. V gene TRBV12-3 or TRBV12-4 combines with J gene TRBJ2-7, with no clear D. The germline V and J ends were trimmed by 3 bases and 3 bases, with 9 bases remaining between them. This CDR3 has 13 amino acids. Here the CDR3 reads CASSFMGNYEQYF. CDR3 bases: TGTGCCAGCAGTTTTATGGGGAACTACGAGCAGTACTTC.

This clonotype was counted at least ten times. J is TRBJ1-2 and V is TRBV7-8; maybe TRBD1 (5 bases). Trimming pared 5 bases from V and 0 bases from J, leaving 13 bases between. Germline CDR1 and CDR2: SGHVS and FQNEAQ. The CDR3 loop spans 15 amino acids. The CDR3 spells CASSPGGLSNYGYTF. The CDR3 nucleotides are TGTGCCAGCAGCCCCGGGGGTTTATCTAACTATGGCTACACCTTC.

This clonotype was detected ten times or more. The genes are TRBV28 and TRBJ1-2; weak D call: TRBD1 (5 bases). The germline V gene encodes CDR1 MDHEN and CDR2 SYDVKM. The CDR3 has 15 residues. V was cut by 7 bases and J by 5 bases, with 20 bases left in between. Here the CDR3 reads CASNTLGAALYGYTF. CDR3 sequence (DNA): TGTGCCAGCAACACCCTAGGGGCAGCGCTTTATGGCTACACCTTC.

This clonotype was recorded many times. V usage is TRBV12-3 or TRBV12-4 and J usage is TRBJ2-5; a possible D gene is TRBD1 (5 bases). The V gene lost 6 bases and the J gene lost 1 base, with 18 bases spanning the gap. The CDR3 contains 16 residues. The chain's CDR3 is CASSLPTSGPQETQYF. CDR3 sequence (DNA): TGTGCCAGCAGCTTGCCAACATCAGGGCCCCAAGAGACCCAGTACTTC.

The sample holds many counts of this clonotype. This chain uses TRBV20-1 with TRBJ1-5; D may be TRBD1 (6 bases). The CDR3 loop spans 16 amino acids. Germline values: CDR1 DFQATT, CDR2 SNEGSKA (reference sequence). The ends were cut back, 0 bases at V and 1 base at J, with 13 bases in the middle. The DNA for the CDR3 is TGCAGTGCTAGAGATTACAGGGATGGAAGCAATCAGCCCCAGCATTTT. It specifies CSARDYRDGSNQPQHF.

This clonotype was seen many times. The chain couples TRBV30 to TRBJ2-7; no firm D call. The CDR3 totals 11 residues. Germline loops: CDR1 GTSNPN, CDR2 SVGIG (reference sequence). V was pared by 2 bases and J by 9 bases, with 11 bases between. Here the CDR3 reads CAWSSSVGQYF. Here the CDR3 DNA reads TGTGCCTGGAGTTCATCTGTTGGGCAGTACTTC.

The rearrangement joins TRBV12-3 or TRBV12-4 to TRBJ1-1; 9 bases map to TRBD1. After removal of 6 bases from V and 4 bases from J, the junction contained 6 bases not matched to a gene. The CDR3 contains 14 residues. CDR3 region: CASSGQGRATEAFF. DNA of the CDR3: TGTGCCAGCAGCGGACAGGGGAGGGCCACTGAAGCTTTCTTT.

At least ten counts were recorded for this clonotype. This rearrangement joins TRBV6-1 to TRBJ2-7; D is ambiguous. The germline V and J ends were trimmed by 2 bases and 7 bases, with 15 bases remaining between them. Germline values: CDR1 MNHNS, CDR2 SASEGT. CDR3 length: 14 amino acids. The CDR3 sequence is CASSEQHLLGEQYF. The DNA of the CDR3 is TGTGCCAGCAGTGAACAACACCTCCTGGGGGAGCAGTACTTC.

This clonotype was seen many times. The chain uses TRBV6-1 and TRBJ2-5; D not resolved. Germline values: CDR1 MNHNS, CDR2 SASEGT. Trimming took 4 bases from V and 1 from J, leaving 7 bases between them. The CDR3 is 13 residues long. The CDR3 DNA reads TGTGCCAGCAGTGGGGCAGTCCAAGAGACCCAGTACTTC. Translated: CASSGAVQETQYF.

This sequence joins TRBV11-3 and TRBJ2-6; unclear D gene. Per the germline V gene, CDR1 is SGHNT and CDR2 is YENEEA. V lost 1 base, J lost 0 bases, and 4 bases lay in between. The CDR3 totals 15 residues. CDR3 sequence: CASSLGTSGANVLTF. CDR3 DNA sequence: TGTGCCAGCAGCTTAGGAACCTCTGGGGCCAACGTCCTGACTTTC.

This clonotype was seen at least ten times. This chain uses TRBV5-6 with TRBJ1-2; perhaps TRBD1 as D (6 bases). V lost 2 bases, J lost 8 bases, and 13 bases lay in between. Per the germline V gene, CDR1 is SGHDT and CDR2 is YYEEEE. This CDR3 region has 13 residues. CDR3 nucleotide sequence: TGTGCCAGCAGCTTTCAACAGGGCCGCGGCTACACCTTC. Its protein product is CASSFQQGRGYTF.

This clonotype was recorded many times. The rearrangement links TRBV10-3 to TRBJ1-5; D remains ambiguous. V was shortened by 4 bases and J by 0 bases, with 4 bases between the two germline ends. The CDR3 covers 13 residues. Germline V gene data show CDR1 as ENHRY and CDR2 as SYGVKD. The CDR3 region has the DNA TGTGCCATCAGTGGGGATAGCAATCAGCCCCAGCATTTT. Translation: CAISGDSNQPQHF.

This clonotype has ten or more counts. The chain is built from TRBV28 and TRBJ2-7, with D unclear. The CDR3 consists of 14 residues. V was shortened by 6 bases and J by 4 bases, with 16 bases between the two germline ends. CDR1 MDHEN and CDR2 SYDVKM come from the germline V gene. The CDR3 coding sequence is TGTGCCAGCAGCCCTTCAGGTTTTAATTACGAGCAGTACTTC. Its translation: CASSPSGFNYEQYF.

The chain is built from TRBV19 and TRBJ2-6; maybe TRBD2 (5 bases). Trimming took off 3 bases at V and 0 bases at J, with 9 bases between the two ends. Germline V lookup: CDR1 LNHDA, CDR2 SQIVND (reference sequence). This CDR3 spans 16 amino acids. CDR3 nucleotides: TGTGCCAGTAGTATCGGACTTTCCTCTGGGGCCAACGTCCTGACTTTC. Translating gives CASSIGLSSGANVLTF.

This clonotype was counted many times. This chain links TRBV12-3 or TRBV12-4 with TRBJ1-2; unclear D gene. The length of the CDR3 is 14 residues. The V end lost 5 bases, the J end lost 8 bases, and 18 bases lay between the germline ends. CDR3 protein: CASSVSRAYHGYTF. DNA for the CDR3: TGTGCCAGCAGTGTCTCAAGGGCGTATCACGGCTACACCTTC.

This clonotype showed up many times. The gene calls are TRBV7-6 and TRBJ2-5; 8 bases line up with TRBD1. This CDR3 has 14 residues. Germline values: CDR1 SGHVS, CDR2 FNYEAQ. V lost 5 bases, J lost 5 bases, and 7 bases stayed unmatched. The CDR3 here is CASSRTGMGETQYF. The CDR3 nucleotides are TGTGCCAGCAGCCGGACAGGGATGGGCGAGACCCAGTACTTC.

This clonotype was counted ten times or more. The chain has TRBV19 and TRBJ2-5, with TRBD1 matching over 8 bases. With V trimmed by 4 bases and J by 5 bases, 3 bases remained unmatched. The CDR3 length is 13 residues. From germline, CDR1 is LNHDA and CDR2 SQIVND (reference sequence). CDR3 protein: CASSTQGDETQYF. CDR3 nucleotides: TGTGCCAGTAGTACACAGGGGGACGAGACCCAGTACTTC.

The chain has TRBV28 and TRBJ1-2; possible D gene TRBD1, 5 bases. From germline, CDR1 is MDHEN and CDR2 SYDVKM. Trimming removed 4 bases from V and 4 bases from J, with 16 bases in between. The CDR3 loop spans 15 amino acids. The CDR3 spells CASSYRSLSGYGYTF. For the CDR3, the DNA is TGTGCCAGCAGTTACAGGTCCCTGTCTGGCTATGGCTACACCTTC.

The table lists this clonotype with many counts. The chain is built from TRBV28 and TRBJ2-3, with D hard to call. CDR1 and CDR2 (germline): MDHEN, SYDVKM. This CDR3 has 14 amino acids. The V gene lost 4 bases and the J gene lost 0 bases, with 8 bases spanning the gap. For the CDR3, the DNA is TGTGCCAGCAGTTATGGCAGTAGCACAGATACGCAGTATTTT. Translation gives CASSYGSSTDTQYF.

The gene calls are TRBV24-1 and TRBJ2-2, with TRBD1 matching 8 bases. Germline V gene sequence: CDR1 KGHDR, CDR2 SFDVKD. Losses at the gene ends were 4 bases for V and 1 base for J; bases not matched to a gene: 7. The CDR3 length is 17 residues. This chain's CDR3 is CATSESVGTGNTGELFF. CDR3 bases: TGTGCCACCAGTGAGTCTGTCGGGACAGGGAACACCGGGGAGCTGTTTTTT.

This clonotype was seen just once. This may be a read error: a much more frequent sequence differs by one nucleotide. The V call is TRBV2, the J call TRBJ1-5; 7 bases fit TRBD1. Germline-derived CDR1 and CDR2 are SNHLY and FYNNEI. CDR3 length: 14 residues. The DNA for the CDR3 is TGTGCCAGCTCCGGGACAGAAAGGAATCAGCCCCAGGATTTT. Its protein is CASSGTERNQPQDF. The full variable domain, rest sourced from reference TRBV2 and TRBJ1-5, is EPEVTQTPSHQVTQMGQEVILRCVPISNHLYFYWYRQILGQKVEFLVSFYNNEISEKSEIFDDQFSVERPDGSNFTLKIRSTKLEDSAMYFCASSGTERNQPQDFGDGTRLSIL.